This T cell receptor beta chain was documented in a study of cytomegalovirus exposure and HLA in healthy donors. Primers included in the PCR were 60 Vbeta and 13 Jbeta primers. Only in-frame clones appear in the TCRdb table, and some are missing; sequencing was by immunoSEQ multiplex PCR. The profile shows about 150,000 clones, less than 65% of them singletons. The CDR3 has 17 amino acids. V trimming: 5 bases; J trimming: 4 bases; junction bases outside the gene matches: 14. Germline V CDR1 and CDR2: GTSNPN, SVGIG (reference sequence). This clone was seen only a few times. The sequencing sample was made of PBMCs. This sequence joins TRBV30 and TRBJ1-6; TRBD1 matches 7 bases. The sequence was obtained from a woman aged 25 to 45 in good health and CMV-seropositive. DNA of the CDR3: TGTGCCTGGGGAGTCAGGGGGGTTTCCACATATAATTCACCCCTCCACTTT. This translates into CAWGVRGVSTYNSPLHF.